These 31 T cell receptor beta chains were sequenced from one sample in a study of T cells after yellow fever vaccination. TCRdb itself ran the 5' RACE reads through MiXCR, one entry per CDR3 protein. The sample records tens of thousands of distinct CDR3 sequences, 7.4% being singletons. The source material was CD8+ T cells sorted from PBMCs, sampled roughly 14 days after the first yellow fever vaccination. The receptors were gathered from a young man who received the YFV17D yellow fever vaccine.

J is TRBJ1-1 and V is TRBV6-5, with D perhaps TRBD1 (5 bases). Looked up from germline, CDR1 is MNHEY and CDR2 is SVGAGI. The germline V and J ends were trimmed by 6 bases and 5 bases, with 16 bases remaining between them. The CDR3 sequence is 14 residues long. The chain's CDR3 is CASRIGTRGTEAFF. The CDR3, as DNA: TGTGCCAGCAGAATAGGCACCCGGGGGACTGAAGCTTTCTTT.

This clonotype was counted many times. V is TRBV4-1 and J is TRBJ2-7; 7 nucleotides align to TRBD1. This CDR3 comprises 15 residues. The ends lost 2 bases at V and 3 bases at J; junction bases unmatched: 7. Germline V lookup: CDR1 MGHRA, CDR2 YSYEKL. The CDR3 loop reads CASSQTTGMDYEQYF. In DNA form, the CDR3 reads TGCGCCAGCAGCCAAACGACAGGGATGGACTACGAGCAGTACTTC.

This clonotype is deemed large. This sequence joins TRBV5-4 and TRBJ2-1, with D possibly being TRBD2 (6 bases). Deletions cut 0 bases from V and 4 bases from J, with 11 bases between. In germline, CDR1 is SGHNT, CDR2 YYREEE (reference sequence). This CDR3 region has 15 residues. CDR3 sequence: CASSLDGTSYNEQFF. The CDR3 DNA reads as TGTGCCAGCAGCTTGGATGGGACTTCGTACAATGAGCAGTTCTTC.

By share, this clonotype counts as medium-sized. The chain uses TRBV6-5 and TRBJ2-5, with 8 nucleotides matching TRBD1. Germline loops: CDR1 MNHEY, CDR2 SVGAGI. V lost 2 bases and J lost 5; bases outside the gene matches: 1. This CDR3 has 13 residues. The DNA for the CDR3 is TGTGCCAGCAGTTACGACAGGGGTGAGACCCAGTACTTC. Translation gives CASSYDRGETQYF.

This clonotype was observed at least ten times. The chain combines TRBV19 with TRBJ2-7; the D is unclear. Germline-derived CDR1 and CDR2 are LNHDA and SQIVND (reference sequence). V gave up 3 bases and J gave up 2 bases, with 14 bases separating them. The CDR3 spans 15 residues. The CDR3, as DNA: TGTGCCAGTAGTATGGCGTTTGCGGAAACCTACGAGCAGTACGTC. It specifies CASSMAFAETYEQYV.

The table lists this clonotype with many counts. The gene calls are TRBV12-3 or TRBV12-4 and TRBJ2-1; 7 positions agree with TRBD1. The ends lost 6 bases at V and 0 bases at J; junction bases unmatched: 5. CDR3 length: 15 amino acids. This CDR3 reads CASSLDRSSYNEQFF. In DNA form, the CDR3 reads TGTGCCAGCAGCCTGGACAGGAGCTCCTACAATGAGCAGTTCTTC.

This clonotype was counted many times. This chain joins TRBV10-3 and TRBJ1-2; 7 bases are a match to TRBD1. Germline V gives CDR1 ENHRY, CDR2 SYGVKD. The CDR3 is made up of 15 amino acids. V lost 5 bases, J lost 3 bases, and 9 bases stayed unmatched. The CDR3 here is CAISSNLDRDYGYTF. In DNA form, the CDR3 reads TGTGCCATCAGTTCCAATCTCGACAGGGACTATGGCTACACCTTC.

This clonotype came up many times. The V gene is TRBV20-1, the J gene TRBJ1-5, with D perhaps matching TRBD1 (5 bases). There are 14 residues in the CDR3. Germline V gene lookup returns CDR1 DFQATT and CDR2 SNEGSKA (reference sequence). Between the trimmed V and J ends, which lost 0 bases and 4 bases, there was a span of 10 bases. CDR3 sequence: CSARDGAENQPQHF. For the CDR3, the DNA is TGCAGTGCTAGAGACGGGGCAGAGAATCAGCCCCAGCATTTT.

This clonotype was seen ten or more times. The V and J genes are TRBV7-2 and TRBJ2-7, with D possibly TRBD1 on 6 matching bases. The CDR3 totals 16 residues. Germline V gene data show CDR1 as SGHTA and CDR2 as FQGNSA. V shed 5 bases and J shed 2 bases, with 19 bases lying between them. CDR3 nucleotide sequence: TGTGCCAGCAGCCTACAGGCTCCCTCAGGGGCCTACGAGCAGTACTTC. Encoded protein: CASSLQAPSGAYEQYF. Combining the CDR3 with reference TRBV7-2 and TRBJ2-7 gives the whole variable domain GAGVSQSPSNKVTEKGKDVELRCDPISGHTALYWYRQSLGQGLEFLIYFQGNSAPDKSGLPSDRFSAERTGGSVSTLTIQRTQQEDSAVYLCASSLQAPSGAYEQYFGPGTRLTVT.

The genes are TRBV15 and TRBJ1-2; TRBD1 matches at 9 bases. This CDR3 spans 15 amino acids. CDR1 LNHNV and CDR2 YYDKDF come from the germline V gene (reference sequence). V lost 1 base, J lost 6 bases, and 6 bases stayed unmatched. CDR3 in amino acids: CATSRGQGVMHGYTF. For the CDR3, the DNA is TGTGCCACCAGCAGAGGACAGGGGGTAATGCATGGCTACACCTTC.

The sample holds many counts of this clonotype. V usage is TRBV10-3 and J usage is TRBJ2-3; 8 bases fit TRBD2. V lost 2 bases to trimming and J lost 3 bases; unmatched junction nucleotides: 4. The CDR3 length is 15 residues. The germline CDR1 and CDR2 sequences are ENHRY and SYGVKD. The CDR3 reads CAISEGGGKTDTQYF. CDR3 nucleotides: TGTGCCATCAGTGAGGGCGGGGGGAAGACAGATACGCAGTATTTT.

This clonotype has ten or more counts. The V gene is TRBV11-2, the J gene TRBJ2-2; D is unclear. Per germline, CDR1 SGHAT and CDR2 FQNNGV. V was cut by 5 bases and J by 3 bases, with 7 bases left in between. The CDR3 has 13 residues. CDR3 in amino acids: CASSGLYTGELFF. In DNA, the CDR3 is TGTGCCAGCAGCGGTTTGTACACCGGGGAGCTGTTTTTT.

This sequence joins TRBV6-2 or TRBV6-3 and TRBJ1-5; D gene ambiguous. The V end lost 2 bases, the J end lost 0 bases, and 8 bases lay between the germline ends. Germline CDR1 MNHEY, CDR2 SVGEGT. This CDR3 spans 15 amino acids. Written as DNA, the CDR3 is TGTGCCAGCAGTTACCTCGCGAATAGCAATCAGCCCCAGCATTTT. It yields the protein CASSYLANSNQPQHF.

This clonotype was recorded many times. The chain carries TRBV2 and TRBJ2-7, with 8 positions matching TRBD1. Germline CDR1 SNHLY, CDR2 FYNNEI. Trimming took 6 bases from V and 1 from J; bases not matched to a gene: 8. This CDR3 is 15 amino acids long. The CDR3 DNA reads TGTGCCAGCAGCGAGGGACAGGTGAGATCCTACGAGCAGTACGTC. Amino acids: CASSEGQVRSYEQYV.

The table lists this clonotype with many counts. J is TRBJ2-7 and V is TRBV2; 8 positions agree with TRBD1. V lost 6 bases to trimming and J lost 4 bases; unmatched junction nucleotides: 11. The CDR3 has 15 residues. The germline V gene encodes CDR1 SNHLY and CDR2 FYNNEI. The DNA for the CDR3 is TGTGCCAGCAGCGGGGACAGGACTAAGATGTACGAGCAGTACGTC. Residues: CASSGDRTKMYEQYV.

There are a few counts of this clonotype. This chain uses TRBV5-5 with TRBJ1-6; D gene uncertain. The CDR3 extends over 15 amino acids. V lost 1 base to trimming and J lost 7 bases, with 12 bases between them. The V gene's germline CDR1 is SGHKS and CDR2 YYEKEE (reference sequence). This CDR3 reads CASSLYEVENSPLHF. The CDR3 nucleotides are TGTGCCAGCAGCTTGTACGAGGTGGAGAATTCACCCCTCCACTTT.

This clonotype appeared many times. This chain uses TRBV5-1 with TRBJ2-3; the D gene is possibly TRBD1 (6 bases). Trimming removed 5 bases from V and 2 bases from J, with 9 bases in between. Germline CDR1 is SGHRS and CDR2 is YFSETQ. The CDR3 covers 13 residues. In DNA, the CDR3 is TGCGCCAGCAGAGGGGGTTACACAGATACGCAGTATTTT. Amino acid sequence: CASRGGYTDTQYF.

Ten or more counts support this clonotype. The chain couples TRBV5-1 to TRBJ2-1; 10 positions agree with TRBD2. Trimming removed 2 bases from V and 7 bases from J; junction bases left unmatched: 6. Germline lookup yields CDR1 SGHRS and CDR2 YFSETQ. The length of the CDR3 is 15 residues. CDR3 nucleotide sequence: TGCGCCAGCAGCTTTGTGATAGCGGGGGGAAATGAGCAGTTCTTC. The encoded protein is CASSFVIAGGNEQFF.

The sample holds many counts of this clonotype. V is TRBV13 and J is TRBJ2-7; D is undetermined. The ends were cut back, 5 bases at V and 2 bases at J, with 7 bases in the middle. Germline lookup yields CDR1 PRHDT and CDR2 FYEKMQ (reference sequence). The CDR3 runs to 12 residues. The CDR3 coding sequence is TGTGCCAGCAGCCCCCAGCCCTACGAGCAGTACTTC. It encodes CASSPQPYEQYF. Full variable domain (outside the CDR3, taken from reference TRBV13 and TRBJ2-7): AAGVIQSPRHLIKEKRETATLKCYPIPRHDTVYWYQQGPGQDPQFLISFYEKMQSDKGSIPDRFSAQQFSDYHSELNMSSLELGDSALYFCASSPQPYEQYFGPGTRLTVT.

This clonotype was seen a handful of times. The chain carries TRBV5-1 and TRBJ1-6; D uncertain. The germline V and J ends were trimmed by 9 bases and 8 bases, with 18 bases remaining between them. The germline gives CDR1 SGHRS, CDR2 YFSETQ. The CDR3 runs to 14 residues. The CDR3 loop is CATGPGVTDSPLHF. Here the CDR3 DNA reads TGCGCCACCGGCCCCGGGGTTACCGATTCACCCCTCCACTTT.

This clonotype has ten or more counts. The V and J genes are TRBV4-1 and TRBJ2-7, with D hard to call. Germline V gene lookup returns CDR1 MGHRA and CDR2 YSYEKL. This CDR3 comprises 14 residues. V lost 3 bases, J lost 2 bases, and 11 bases lay in between. The CDR3 DNA reads as TGCGCCAGCAGCCAGGGTACGAATCCCTACGAGCAGTACTTC. Amino acids: CASSQGTNPYEQYF.

In its sample, this clonotype was seen once. A clone one base away is much larger, so this may be a read error. The chain has TRBV7-2 and TRBJ2-3; 9 bases are a match to TRBD2. CDR3 size: 15 residues. V dropped 3 bases and J dropped 4; count of bases not matched to a gene: 5. Germline loops: CDR1 SGHTA, CDR2 FQGNSA. The CDR3 bases are TGTGCCAGCAGCTTTGTGCGGGGGGGCCCAGATACGCAGTATTTT. Translating it yields CASSFVRGGPDTQYF.

This clonotype was seen many times. CDR3 sequence: CSVEQNYGYTF. DNA for the CDR3: TGCAGCGTTGAACAGAACTATGGCTACACCTTC. This sequence joins TRBV29-1 and TRBJ1-2; D is unresolved. The CDR3 consists of 11 residues. V was trimmed by 2 bases and J by 2 bases, leaving 3 bases between them. Germline CDR1 and CDR2: SQVTM and ANQGSEA.

Ten or more counts support this clonotype. V and J are TRBV20-1 and TRBJ2-1, with D uncertain. The CDR3 covers 11 residues. V shed 4 bases and J shed 4 bases, with 5 bases lying between them. Germline V gene data show CDR1 as DFQATT and CDR2 as SNEGSKA (reference sequence). The CDR3, as DNA: TGCAGTGCTAACACGTACAATGAGCAGTTCTTC. This codes for CSANTYNEQFF.

V gene TRBV20-1 combines with J gene TRBJ2-1; 7 bases are shared with TRBD2. This CDR3 is built from 14 residues. Losses at the gene ends were 7 bases for V and 4 bases for J; bases not matched to a gene: 10. The V gene's germline CDR1 is DFQATT and CDR2 SNEGSKA (reference sequence). This CDR3 reads CSVKEASGYNEQFF. As DNA, the CDR3 is TGCAGTGTTAAGGAGGCTAGCGGATACAATGAGCAGTTCTTC.

In this sample, this clonotype turned up many times. The chain links TRBV7-9 to TRBJ2-1; 12 bases align to TRBD2. In germline, CDR1 is SEHNR, CDR2 FQNEAQ (reference sequence). Trimming at V came to 8 bases and at J to 7 bases, leaving 6 bases not matched to a gene. The CDR3 length is 14 residues. The CDR3 is CASSSGTSGNEQFF. The CDR3 bases are TGTGCCAGCTCATCTGGGACTAGCGGGAATGAGCAGTTCTTC.

This clonotype was observed a handful of times. The rearrangement uses TRBV4-3 and TRBJ2-1; weak D call: TRBD2 (5 bases). This CDR3 is built from 15 residues. Germline-derived CDR1 and CDR2 are LGHNA and YSLEER. With 0 bases removed from V and 0 bases from J, the gap between germline ends came to 6 bases. The CDR3 region has the DNA TGCGCCAGCAGCCAAGATCGGGACTCCTACAATGAGCAGTTCTTC. Encoded protein: CASSQDRDSYNEQFF.

Ten or more counts support this clonotype. The V gene is TRBV10-3, the J gene TRBJ2-6, with D uncertain. This CDR3 is built from 15 residues. Trimming took 0 bases from V and 0 from J, leaving 3 bases between them. Per the germline V gene, CDR1 is ENHRY and CDR2 is SYGVKD. CDR3 sequence: CAISESSSGANVLTF. As DNA, the CDR3 is TGTGCCATCAGTGAGTCCAGCTCTGGGGCCAACGTCCTGACTTTC.

This clonotype was observed at least ten times. V gene TRBV20-1 combines with J gene TRBJ1-1; possibly TRBD1 for D (6 bases). The CDR3 extends over 13 amino acids. Trimming removed 6 bases at V and 2 bases at J, with 13 bases between. CDR1 and CDR2 from the germline V gene are DFQATT and SNEGSKA (reference sequence). CDR3 sequence reads: CSAVDRRNTEAFF. For the CDR3, the DNA is TGCAGTGCCGTTGACAGGCGAAACACTGAAGCTTTCTTT.

This clonotype has at least ten counts. This sequence joins TRBV7-2 and TRBJ1-1, with a possible D match to TRBD1 (5 bases). The CDR3 sequence is 14 residues long. The V end lost 5 bases, the J end lost 3 bases, and 13 bases lay between the germline ends. Germline values: CDR1 SGHTA, CDR2 FQGNSA. The CDR3 bases are TGTGCCAGCAGCCCGTCAGGGTGGGACACTGAAGCTTTCTTT. This gives the protein CASSPSGWDTEAFF.

This rearrangement joins TRBV7-9 to TRBJ2-7; tentatively, D is TRBD1 (6 bases). Trimming took off 4 bases at V and 0 bases at J, with 16 bases between the two ends. Germline CDR1 SEHNR, CDR2 FQNEAQ (reference sequence). The CDR3 is 16 amino acids. CDR3 nucleotides: TGTGCCAGCAGCTCCGGTGGGGCAGGGGTCTCCTACGAGCAGTACTTC. Translated, it gives CASSSGGAGVSYEQYF.